The rows below give T cell receptor beta chains drawn from one sample of a study of T cell repertoires in cytomegalovirus infection. No antigens are known for them. MiXCR, applied by TCRdb to the reads, yields one record per CDR3 protein. Of some 940,000 distinct CDR3 sequences in the sample, approximately 31% were seen once. The sequenced sample was cultured CD8+ T cells from PBMCs, obtained from culture after CMV antigen stimulation. Every receptor here comes from a human donor in good health (CMV status not recorded). Some clones in this sample may be carry-over from other donors' samples. Both conserved end residues are part of each CDR3. The D gene is left open where the match is weak. Clone sizes are given selectively: once, few, many, or a class where the clone is expanded.

d_gene	v_gene	j_gene	abundance	CDR3aa	CDR3nt
-	TRBV5-6	TRBJ2-1	-	CASSRAAGKVRTEQFF	TGTGCCAGCAGCCGCGCAGCGGGCAAGGTACGCACTGAGCAGTTCTTC
-	TRBV7-9	TRBJ2-1	-	CASSLSTGDYNEQFF	TGTGCCAGCAGCTTATCGACAGGAGACTACAATGAGCAGTTCTTC
TRBD1	TRBV29-1	TRBJ2-1	few	CSVARATGSYNEQFF	TGCAGCGTTGCAAGGGCGACAGGGTCTTACAATGAGCAGTTCTTC
-	TRBV12-3/TRBV12-4	TRBJ2-3	few	CASRSLGGRPDTQYF	TGTGCCAGCAGGTCACTCGGAGGGAGGCCAGATACGCAGTATTTT
-	TRBV6-1	TRBJ1-2	many	CASSEWTEWNYGYTF	TGTGCCAGCAGTGAATGGACAGAATGGAACTATGGCTACACCTTC
TRBD1	TRBV7-6	TRBJ1-6	many	CASSAGQGVPSPLHF	TGTGCCAGCAGCGCCGGACAGGGGGTACCTTCACCCCTCCACTTT
-	TRBV7-8	TRBJ1-2	many	CASSLGLKYYGYTF	TGTGCCAGCAGCTTGGGACTTAAGTACTATGGCTACACCTTC
-	TRBV7-6	TRBJ2-1	-	CASSLPRPPYNEQFF	TGTGCCAGCAGCTTACCGCGCCCCCCCTACAATGAGCAGTTCTTC
-	TRBV7-6	TRBJ1-5	many	CASSLGLQDQPQHF	TGTGCCAGCAGCTTAGGTTTACAGGATCAGCCCCAGCATTTT
-	TRBV6-5	TRBJ2-7	many	CASSYGPSSYEQYF	TGTGCCAGCAGTTACGGTCCTAGCTCCTACGAGCAGTACTTC